This TCR beta chain was sequenced during a study of CD8+CD57+ T cells in acquired aplastic anemia. Study-level background: On average, sorted CD4+ and CD8+ cells gave approximately 3.5 ug of DNA.

The use of genomic DNA as template underpinned the TCR beta VDJ and CDR3 profiling. TCRdb re-called the reads with MiXCR, one entry per CDR3 protein. Counted here are 450,000 to 600,000 distinct CDR3 sequences, approximately 32% occurring once; the ten biggest clones make up about 0.8%. This clonotype was counted at least ten times. Its antigen remains unidentified. All patients picked for sequencing had shown, by flow cytometry, an expansion of CD8+CD57+ cells. Every patient presented with severe acquired aplastic anemia. The blood sampling took place in patients who had so far received no therapy. Regarding the study as a whole: Comparison of patients with controls identified around 31 shared CD8+ CDR3 sequences.

The specimen was sorted CD4+, CD8+, or CD8+CD57+ T cells (not recorded which) from PBMCs. The TCR was taken from a human donor with aplastic anemia.

The CDR3 spells CASSETAELTGELFF. The CDR3 DNA sequence: TGTGCCAGCAGTGAAACGGCGGAGCTCACCGGGGAGCTGTTTTTT. V and J are TRBV2 and TRBJ2-2; D gene uncertain. CDR3 length equals 15 residues. The V gene's germline CDR1 is SNHLY and CDR2 FYNNEI. The V end was cut by 2 bases, the J end by 4 bases, with 11 bases between.